The present entry profiles one T cell receptor (beta chain) with its context. Its cognate antigen is unknown. This record belongs to a study of cytomegalovirus exposure and HLA in healthy donors. Study summary: Early released data had 80 million or so unique TCRs, all coming from HLA-typed donors.

The PCR had 60 Vbeta and 13 Jbeta primers. The assay was immunoSEQ multiplex PCR, and TCRdb's table has in-frame clones only and misses some. The top ten clones hold around 1.8% of a sample with around 88,000 clones, 74% of them seen once. Study-wide results and caveats: According to a later analysis, most TCR beta chains associated with CMV appeared HLA-restricted.

Germline CDR1 and CDR2: SGDLS and YYNGEE. The CDR3 length is 13 residues. V was pared by 3 bases and J by 5 bases, with 12 bases between. The clonotype comes from a male donor in good health and CMV-seronegative. The sequenced sample was PBMCs. The rearrangement links TRBV9 to TRBJ2-7, with D possibly being TRBD2 (6 bases). The CDR3 coding sequence is TGTGCCAGCAGCGCGGGGAGGAGCAACGAGCAGTACTTC. Translating gives CASSAGRSNEQYF. The full variable domain, completed using reference TRBV9 and TRBJ2-7, is DSGVTQTPKHLITATGQRVTLRCSPRSGDLSVYWYQQSLDQGLQFLIQYYNGEERAKGNILERFSAQQFPDLHSELNLSSLELGDSALYFCASSAGRSNEQYFGPGTRLTVT.